The 32 T cell receptor beta chains presented below share a single source sample, sequenced in a study of cytomegalovirus exposure and HLA in healthy donors. A multiplex PCR was run with 60 Vbeta primers and 13 Jbeta primers. This table comes from immunoSEQ multiplex PCR, and its TCRdb copy is limited to in-frame clones, with some not included. The record lists 65,000 to 95,000 clones, of which the ten most abundant hold 1.5%. What was sequenced was PBMCs. These receptors were taken from a woman aged 60-75 years in good health and CMV-seronegative.

The chain joins TRBV12-2 to TRBJ2-2; the D call TRBD2 from the table was never checked on the DNA. TRBV12-2 is given as a pseudogene. This CDR3 comprises 22 residues. CDR3 nucleotide sequence: TGTGCAAGTCGCTTAGCGATCTTGAGGAGAGCGGGATGGAAAGGGGACACCGGGGAGCTGTTTTTT. The encoded protein is CASRLAILRRAGWKGDTGELFF.

The chain has TRBV5-1 and TRBJ1-4; weak D call: TRBD1 (5 bases). V lost 4 bases and J 5 bases, leaving 15 bases between the germline ends. There are 15 residues in the CDR3. Per germline, CDR1 SGHRS and CDR2 YFSETQ. In DNA form, the CDR3 reads TGCGCCAGCAGCGGCCAAGGAGGGGACAATGAAAAACTGTTTTTT. Translating it yields CASSGQGGDNEKLFF.

The chain uses TRBV12-5 and TRBJ1-2; 8 bases are a match to TRBD1. The CDR3 runs 18 residues. Trimming removed 0 bases from V and 5 bases from J; junction bases left unmatched: 14. The germline V gene has CDR1 LGHNT and CDR2 FRNRAP. The CDR3, as DNA: TGTGCTAGTGGTTTGGTCCTTTCCGCAGGGGGCTCCCGGTATGGCTACACCTTC. This codes for CASGLVLSAGGSRYGYTF.

The genes are TRBV5-1 and TRBJ2-7, with TRBD2 as a possible D gene (6 bases). The CDR3 has 15 amino acids. CDR1 and CDR2 (germline): SGHRS, YFSETQ. The V end lost 7 bases, the J end lost 3 bases, and 20 bases lay between the germline ends. CDR3 sequence: CASRTMGTGIYEQYF. CDR3 nucleotide sequence: TGCGCCAGCCGGACCATGGGGACTGGGATCTACGAGCAGTACTTC.

V is TRBV7-2 and J is TRBJ2-5; 7 nucleotides match TRBD1. The CDR3 sequence is 14 residues long. The ends lost 5 bases at V and 5 bases at J; junction bases unmatched: 8. Per germline, CDR1 SGHTA and CDR2 FQGNSA. This chain's CDR3 is CASSRGQLGETQYF. The CDR3 DNA reads as TGTGCCAGCAGCCGGGGACAGCTAGGGGAGACCCAGTACTTC.

This chain joins TRBV5-1 and TRBJ2-5; 11 nucleotides line up with TRBD2. Losses at the gene ends were 4 bases for V and 4 bases for J; bases not matched to a gene: 9. Per the germline V gene, CDR1 is SGHRS and CDR2 is YFSETQ. The CDR3 consists of 16 residues. The CDR3 loop is CASSVGTSGSGETQYF. The CDR3 bases are TGCGCCAGCAGCGTCGGGACTAGCGGTTCGGGAGAGACCCAGTACTTC.

The chain couples TRBV7-6 to TRBJ2-7, with 7 bases matching TRBD2. CDR1 is SGHVS and CDR2 is FNYEAQ in the germline V gene. The CDR3 is made up of 17 amino acids. J gave up 6 bases and V 2 bases, and 16 bases lay outside the gene matches. The CDR3 DNA reads as TGTGCCAGCAGCTTACTGATGGCGGGAGACCCGCTGGCCGAGCAGTACTTC. Translating gives CASSLLMAGDPLAEQYF. Supplemented by reference TRBV7-6 and TRBJ2-7, the full variable domain reads GAGVSQSPRYKVTKRGQDVALRCDPISGHVSLYWYRQALGQGPEFLTYFNYEAQQDKSGLPNDRFSAERPEGSISTLTIQRTEQRDSAMYRCASSLLMAGDPLAEQYFGPGTRLTVT.

The chain couples TRBV9 to TRBJ1-2; 8 bases are a match to TRBD1. Germline V gene data show CDR1 as SGDLS and CDR2 as YYNGEE. The CDR3 runs 14 residues. The J segment lost 4 bases and the V segment lost 4 bases, leaving 6 bases of the junction unmatched. The CDR3: CASSPRDRSYGYTF. DNA for the CDR3: TGTGCCAGCAGCCCCCGGGACAGGTCCTATGGCTACACCTTC.

V gene TRBV6-5 combines with J gene TRBJ2-1; 9 bases map to TRBD1. The CDR3 is 15 amino acids. Germline CDR1 reads MNHEY; CDR2 reads SVGAGI. V dropped 6 bases and J dropped 2; count of bases not matched to a gene: 5. The CDR3 nucleotides are TGTGCCAGCAGGGGAACAGGGGGCACCTACAATGAGCAGTTCTTC. Amino acid sequence: CASRGTGGTYNEQFF.

This chain uses TRBV7-2 with TRBJ2-1; 9 bases align to TRBD2. This CDR3 is 12 amino acids long. The V gene end was trimmed by 7 bases and the J gene end by 10 bases; junction bases not matched to a gene: 5. The germline CDR1 and CDR2 sequences are SGHTA and FQGNSA. The CDR3 loop is CASTPAGGEQFF. The CDR3 DNA is TGTGCCAGCACACCGGCGGGAGGGGAGCAGTTCTTC.

The chain couples TRBV27 to TRBJ2-1; 10 nucleotides align to TRBD2. V shed 3 bases, J shed 6 bases, and the junction held 8 bases outside the gene matches. CDR3 length: 16 amino acids. The germline V gene has CDR1 MNHEY and CDR2 SMNVEV (reference sequence). The CDR3 reads CASSLVPGTSANEQFF. The DNA for the CDR3 is TGTGCCAGCAGTTTGGTCCCCGGGACTAGCGCCAATGAGCAGTTCTTC.

The chain combines TRBV4-1 with TRBJ1-3; D perhaps matches TRBD1 (6 bases). The tail of the sequence fits TRBJ2-2 better, so the J call may be wrong. Germline CDR1 and CDR2: MGHRA and YSYEKL. CDR3 length: 16 residues. CDR3 nucleotide sequence: TGCGCCAGCAGCCAAGAAGGACAGAAGAACACCGGGGAGCTGTTTTTT. Translating gives CASSQEGQKNTGELFF.

The chain has TRBV6-5 and TRBJ2-3, with D possibly matching TRBD2 (5 bases). The CDR3 totals 13 residues. The germline V and J ends were trimmed by 2 bases and 10 bases, with 13 bases remaining between them. Per the germline V gene, CDR1 is MNHEY and CDR2 is SVGAGI. The CDR3 DNA reads as TGTGCCAGCAGTTACCTACGGGCGGGCTCGCAGTATTTT. The encoded protein is CASSYLRAGSQYF.

The chain is built from TRBV2 and TRBJ2-5, with TRBD2 matching over 11 bases. Trimming cost V 8 bases and J 7 bases; bases outside gene matches: 12. This CDR3 has 15 amino acids. CDR1 SNHLY and CDR2 FYNNEI come from the germline V gene. CDR3 loop: CASHRTSGPSMTQYF. Here the CDR3 DNA reads TGTGCCAGCCATCGGACTAGCGGGCCGTCTATGACCCAGTACTTC.

The chain recombines TRBV19 with TRBJ1-1; D perhaps matches TRBD1 (6 bases). CDR1 and CDR2 (germline): LNHDA, SQIVND (reference sequence). The length of the CDR3 is 17 residues. Trimming removed 4 bases from V and 0 bases from J, with 18 bases in between. In DNA, the CDR3 is TGTGCCAGTAGTAAGGGCGGGGGTACAGGGATGAACACTGAAGCTTTCTTT. It codes for CASSKGGGTGMNTEAFF. Drawing the rest from reference TRBV19 and TRBJ1-1, the complete variable domain is DGGITQSPKYLFRKEGQNVTLSCEQNLNHDAMYWYRQDPGQGLRLIYYSQIVNDFQKGDIAEGYSVSREKKESFPLTVTSAQKNPTAFYLCASSKGGGTGMNTEAFFGQGTRLTVV.

The chain is built from TRBV5-4 and TRBJ2-3, with D possibly TRBD1 on 6 matching bases. This CDR3 has 14 amino acids. V lost 3 bases, J lost 0 bases, and 8 bases lay in between. The germline gives CDR1 SGHNT, CDR2 YYREEE (reference sequence). CDR3 loop: CASSSGTSTDTQYF. The CDR3 DNA follows: TGTGCCAGCAGCTCCGGGACAAGCACAGATACGCAGTATTTT.

The genes are TRBV28 and TRBJ2-5; the D is unclear. The V end lost 7 bases, the J end lost 5 bases, and 8 bases lay between the germline ends. The CDR3 runs 11 residues. Per germline, CDR1 MDHEN and CDR2 SYDVKM. In nucleotides, the CDR3 is TGTGCCAGCACCTCGGTCGAGACCCAGTACTTC. Amino acid sequence: CASTSVETQYF.

This sequence joins TRBV5-1 and TRBJ2-7, with TRBD1 identical over 7 bases. J was trimmed by 7 bases and V by 3 bases; bases with no gene match: 13. The CDR3 has 15 amino acids. CDR1 SGHRS and CDR2 YFSETQ come from the germline V gene. The CDR3 region has the DNA TGCGCCAGCAGCTGGAATCCGGGACAGTTTTTGGAGCAGTACTTC. This sequence encodes CASSWNPGQFLEQYF.

V is TRBV6-5 and J is TRBJ2-4, with TRBD1 matching over 10 bases. V shed 6 bases, J shed 12 bases, and the junction held 8 bases outside the gene matches. The V gene's germline CDR1 is MNHEY and CDR2 SVGAGI. This CDR3 has 13 amino acids. The CDR3 sequence: CASRPRDRGNQYF. DNA of the CDR3: TGTGCCAGCAGACCCCGGGACAGGGGAAATCAGTACTTC.

The chain employs TRBV19 and TRBJ2-7; 13 nucleotides agree with TRBD2. Germline trimming cut 6 bases from V and 4 bases from J; bases unmatched to any gene: 6. CDR1 LNHDA and CDR2 SQIVND come from the germline V gene (reference sequence). The CDR3 runs 15 residues. The CDR3 DNA is TGTGCCAGTAGCGGGACTAGCGGGGCCTTTTACGAGCAGTACTTC. This translates into CASSGTSGAFYEQYF.

The chain has TRBV2 and TRBJ2-2; the D is unclear. V lost 4 bases, J lost 2 bases, and 8 bases lay in between. Germline V gene lookup returns CDR1 SNHLY and CDR2 FYNNEI. CDR3 length: 14 amino acids. The CDR3 DNA reads TGTGCCAGCAGTGTTGTCACAAACACCGGGGAGCTGTTTTTT. This encodes CASSVVTNTGELFF. The full variable domain, with the rest looked up from reference TRBV2 and TRBJ2-2, is EPEVTQTPSHQVTQMGQEVILRCVPISNHLYFYWYRQILGQKVEFLVSFYNNEISEKSEIFDDQFSVERPDGSNFTLKIRSTKLEDSAMYFCASSVVTNTGELFFGEGSRLTVL.

The gene calls are TRBV18 and TRBJ2-1; possibly TRBD2 for D (6 bases). In germline, CDR1 is KGHSH, CDR2 LQKENI. V was trimmed by 4 bases and J by 6 bases, leaving 13 bases between them. This CDR3 contains 14 residues. The CDR3 protein is CASSLSEGTNEQFF. DNA for the CDR3: TGTGCCAGCTCACTCTCGGAGGGTACCAATGAGCAGTTCTTC.

The chain recombines TRBV2 with TRBJ2-7; D ambiguous. The V gene's germline CDR1 is SNHLY and CDR2 FYNNEI. The CDR3 extends over 12 amino acids. Trimming cost V 8 bases and J 5 bases, with 13 bases left between them. The CDR3 DNA follows: TGTGCCAGCTTTGTCTCGTTTCACGAGCAGTACTTC. Translation gives CASFVSFHEQYF.

The chain joins TRBV28 to TRBJ1-2; TRBD1 aligns across 7 bases. CDR3 length: 13 amino acids. Germline lookup yields CDR1 MDHEN and CDR2 SYDVKM. J lost 8 bases, V lost 3 bases, and 6 bases had no gene match. In DNA form, the CDR3 reads TGTGCCAGCAGTTTGGACAGGCGGGGCGGCTACACCTTC. This codes for CASSLDRRGGYTF.

The chain uses TRBV19 and TRBJ2-1; TRBD2 aligns across 9 bases. Looked up from germline, CDR1 is LNHDA and CDR2 is SQIVND (reference sequence). The CDR3 has 17 residues. V lost 5 bases to trimming and J lost 1 base; unmatched junction nucleotides: 9. The CDR3 reads CASSPSHSGGSYNEQFF. The DNA for the CDR3 is TGTGCCAGTAGTCCATCCCATAGCGGGGGTTCCTACAATGAGCAGTTCTTC.

The chain carries TRBV4-3 and TRBJ1-3, with TRBD1 matching over 8 bases. The CDR3 spans 17 residues. Trimming cost V 4 bases and J 3 bases; bases outside gene matches: 11. CDR1 and CDR2 from the germline V gene are LGHNA and YSLEER. The chain's CDR3 is CASSLHVGQADGNTIYF. CDR3 bases: TGCGCCAGCAGCCTACATGTGGGACAGGCAGATGGAAACACCATATATTTT.

J is TRBJ2-3 and V is TRBV5-1, with D tentatively TRBD2 (6 bases). The CDR3 has 16 residues. Between the trimmed V and J ends, which lost 0 bases and 1 base, there was a span of 12 bases. Per germline, CDR1 SGHRS and CDR2 YFSETQ. In nucleotides, the CDR3 is TGCGCCAGCAGCTTGGAACGGACTATGGGCACAGATACGCAGTATTTT. This translates into CASSLERTMGTDTQYF.

This chain joins TRBV4-1 and TRBJ2-7, with 10 bases aligning to TRBD1. After removal of 4 bases from V and 4 bases from J, the junction contained 7 bases not matched to a gene. Germline V gene data show CDR1 as MGHRA and CDR2 as YSYEKL. The CDR3 sequence is 15 residues long. CDR3 protein: CASSPRTGGSYEQYF. CDR3 nucleotides: TGCGCCAGCAGCCCCCGGACAGGGGGAAGTTACGAGCAGTACTTC.

The gene calls are TRBV28 and TRBJ1-1; 9 positions agree with TRBD1. Germline V gene data show CDR1 as MDHEN and CDR2 as SYDVKM. The CDR3 covers 18 residues. Trimming at V came to 2 bases and at J to 0 bases, leaving 10 bases not matched to a gene. This CDR3 reads CASSLHTGGGRMNTEAFF. CDR3 nucleotides: TGTGCCAGCAGTTTACATACAGGGGGCGGTCGAATGAACACTGAAGCTTTCTTT.

V gene TRBV28 combines with J gene TRBJ1-2; D not certain. Germline values: CDR1 MDHEN, CDR2 SYDVKM. The CDR3 contains 14 residues. Trimming removed 2 bases at V and 3 bases at J, with 10 bases between. The CDR3: CASSLPSGDYGYTF. The CDR3 nucleotides are TGTGCCAGCAGTTTACCCTCCGGGGACTATGGCTACACCTTC.

The chain is built from TRBV6-5 and TRBJ1-2, with D uncertain. V was cut by 2 bases and J by 4 bases, with 8 bases left in between. This CDR3 is 13 amino acids long. Germline lookup yields CDR1 MNHEY and CDR2 SVGAGI. DNA for the CDR3: TGTGCCAGCAGTTACAGTCAGTTCTATGGCTACACCTTC. It translates to CASSYSQFYGYTF.

The rearrangement uses TRBV27 and TRBJ2-5; 11 nucleotides line up with TRBD1. V trimming: 5 bases; J trimming: 4 bases; junction bases outside the gene matches: 9. Germline CDR1 and CDR2: MNHEY and SMNVEV (reference sequence). This CDR3 has 16 amino acids. CDR3 amino acids: CASSRRTGGNTETQYF. CDR3 bases: TGTGCCAGCAGTCGGAGGACAGGGGGCAATACAGAGACCCAGTACTTC.